A selection of T cell receptor beta chains follows, all from one sample in a study of graft-versus-host responses after intestinal transplantation. Profiled with immunoSEQ multiplex PCR; TCRdb holds only in-frame clones, not every one. This table holds some 55,000 clones, about 89% found once. The source was PBMCs, collected 662 days after intestinal transplant. The receptors were sampled from a human patient who received an intestinal transplant, so some T cells may come from the graft donor. Each CDR3 is given with its conserved first and last residue. Each record gives: V gene, J gene, D gene, clone size, CDR3 length, CDR3 protein, CDR3 DNA. The D gene is left open where the match is weak. Clone size is given for some rows only: seen once, a few or many times, or a class if the clone is expanded.

V: TRBV6-6
J: TRBJ2-5
D: NA
size: once
length: 13
CDR3: CASSYVSGETQYF
DNA: TGTGCCAGCAGTTACGTGTCGGGTGAGACCCAGTACTTC

V: TRBV5-1
J: TRBJ2-3
D: TRBD2
size: NA
length: 18
CDR3: CASSILPVGGNESPTQYF
DNA: TGCGCCAGCAGCATCCTCCCGGTGGGGGGGAATGAATCGCCTACGCAGTATTTT

V: TRBV10-1
J: TRBJ2-3
D: NA
size: NA
length: 15
CDR3: CASSESLSPRDTQYF
DNA: TGCGCCAGCAGTGAGTCCTTATCCCCGAGAGATACGCAGTATTTT

V: TRBV10-1
J: TRBJ2-7
D: TRBD2
size: NA
length: 14
CDR3: CASRARGEDYEQYF
DNA: TGCGCCAGCAGGGCCCGGGGGGAGGACTACGAGCAGTACTTC

V: TRBV4-2
J: TRBJ2-1
D: TRBD1
size: NA
length: 15
CDR3: CASSQRDRGSNEQFF
DNA: TGTGCCAGCAGCCAACGGGACAGGGGGTCGAATGAGCAGTTCTTC

V: TRBV28
J: TRBJ2-4
D: NA
size: NA
length: 14
CDR3: CASSLTRVGNIQYF
DNA: TGTGCCAGCAGTTTAACCAGGGTCGGAAACATTCAGTACTTC

V: TRBV5-4
J: TRBJ1-1
D: NA
size: NA
length: 15
CDR3: CASSVGGQVNTEAFF
DNA: TGTGCCAGCTCCGTGGGGGGTCAGGTGAACACTGAAGCTTTCTTT

V: TRBV4-2
J: TRBJ1-5
D: NA
size: NA
length: 16
CDR3: CASSPGRGGGNQPQHF
DNA: TGTGCCAGCAGTCCCGGAAGGGGGGGAGGCAATCAGCCCCAGCATTTT

V: TRBV6-1
J: TRBJ2-1
D: NA
size: NA
length: 13
CDR3: CASSEGRVSEQFF
DNA: TGTGCCAGCAGTGAGGGTAGGGTCAGTGAGCAGTTCTTC

V: TRBV5-1
J: TRBJ2-7
D: NA
size: NA
length: 16
CDR3: CASSPITQGLDYEQYF
DNA: TGCGCCAGCAGCCCGATAACTCAGGGTCTGGACTACGAACAGTACTTC

V: TRBV10-1
J: TRBJ2-1
D: TRBD2
size: NA
length: 15
CDR3: CASSGSGGPDNEQFF
DNA: TGCGCCAGCAGTGGTAGCGGGGGGCCGGACAATGAGCAGTTCTTC

V: TRBV18
J: TRBJ1-4
D: NA
size: NA
length: 17
CDR3: CASSPLPLGGANEKLFF
DNA: TGTGCCAGCTCACCACTCCCTTTGGGGGGAGCTAATGAAAAACTGTTTTTT

V: TRBV18
J: TRBJ2-1
D: TRBD2
size: NA
length: 16
CDR3: CASSPWASGGANEQFF
DNA: TGTGCCAGCTCTCCATGGGCTAGCGGGGGGGCCAATGAGCAGTTCTTC

V: TRBV9
J: TRBJ2-3
D: TRBD2
size: NA
length: 16
CDR3: CASTPSGGAVIDTQYF
DNA: TGTGCCAGCACCCCAAGCGGGGGGGCAGTTATAGATACGCAGTATTTT

V: TRBV13
J: TRBJ2-7
D: NA
size: NA
length: 16
CDR3: CASSLRQRPMVYEQYF
DNA: TGTGCCAGCAGCTTGAGGCAACGCCCAATGGTCTACGAGCAGTACTTC

V: TRBV18
J: TRBJ2-2
D: NA
size: NA
length: 14
CDR3: CASSLRTETGELFF
DNA: TGTGCCAGCTCACTACGGACAGAAACCGGGGAGCTGTTTTTT

V: TRBV19
J: TRBJ2-1
D: TRBD2
size: NA
length: 14
CDR3: CASSITSVNNEQFF
DNA: TGTGCCAGTAGTATCACTAGCGTAAACAATGAGCAGTTCTTC

V: TRBV5-4
J: TRBJ1-6
D: TRBD1
size: NA
length: 15
CDR3: CASSLGQEVNSPLHF
DNA: TGTGCCAGCAGCCTGGGACAGGAGGTCAATTCACCCCTCCACTTT

V: TRBV19
J: TRBJ1-5
D: TRBD1
size: NA
length: 17
CDR3: CATETGTGDYSNQPQHF
DNA: TGTGCCACCGAGACCGGGACAGGGGATTATAGCAATCAGCCCCAGCATTTT

V: TRBV7-9
J: TRBJ1-1
D: NA
size: NA
length: 15
CDR3: CASSPPGDMNTEAFF
DNA: TGTGCCAGCAGCCCCCCAGGCGATATGAACACTGAAGCTTTCTTT

V: TRBV6-6
J: TRBJ1-5
D: TRBD1
size: NA
length: 16
CDR3: CASSYSKGASNQPQHF
DNA: TGTGCCAGCAGTTACTCGAAGGGGGCAAGCAATCAGCCCCAGCATTTT

V: TRBV7-8
J: TRBJ2-7
D: NA
size: NA
length: 14
CDR3: CASSPRDYSYEQYF
DNA: TGTGCCAGCAGCCCAAGGGATTACTCCTACGAGCAGTACTTC

V: TRBV4-1
J: TRBJ1-5
D: NA
size: NA
length: 14
CDR3: CASSPSSPAQPQHF
DNA: TGCGCCAGCAGCCCCAGTTCGCCAGCTCAGCCCCAGCATTTT

V: TRBV6-5
J: TRBJ1-1
D: NA
size: few
length: 15
CDR3: CASSWSGEERTEAFF
DNA: TGTGCCAGCAGTTGGTCGGGGGAGGAACGGACTGAAGCTTTCTTT

V: TRBV25-1
J: TRBJ1-1
D: NA
size: NA
length: 14
CDR3: CASSEFKGRWGAFF
DNA: TGTGCCAGCAGTGAATTTAAAGGCAGATGGGGAGCTTTCTTT

V: TRBV19
J: TRBJ2-3
D: NA
size: few
length: 13
CDR3: CASSVGRADTQYF
DNA: TGTGCCAGTAGTGTCGGACGCGCGGATACGCAGTATTTT

V: TRBV7-9
J: TRBJ1-1
D: NA
size: NA
length: 12
CDR3: CASSFGATEAFF
DNA: TGTGCCAGCAGCTTTGGAGCCACTGAAGCTTTCTTT

V: TRBV19
J: TRBJ1-6
D: NA
size: NA
length: 16
CDR3: CASSIDSSIYNSPLHF
DNA: TGTGCCAGTAGTATCGACAGCAGTATATATAATTCACCCCTCCACTTT

V: TRBV7-2
J: TRBJ2-2
D: NA
size: NA
length: 16
CDR3: CASSSSSGQNTGELFF
DNA: TGTGCCAGCAGCTCATCATCAGGGCAGAACACCGGGGAGCTGTTTTTT

V: TRBV23-1
J: TRBJ2-2
D: NA
size: once
length: 18
CDR3: CASGSQIPGQLNTGELFF
DNA: TGCGCCAGCGGATCACAAATACCAGGACAGCTGAACACCGGGGAGCTGTTTTTT

V: TRBV5-1
J: TRBJ2-7
D: TRBD1
size: NA
length: 14
CDR3: CASRDSSLSYEQYF
DNA: TGCGCCAGCCGGGACAGTTCCCTTTCCTACGAGCAGTACTTC

V: TRBV7-7
J: TRBJ2-5
D: NA
size: NA
length: 15
CDR3: CASSSLGTGKETQYF
DNA: TGTGCCAGCAGCTCGCTCGGAACAGGGAAAGAGACCCAGTACTTC

V: TRBV7-9
J: TRBJ1-6
D: NA
size: few
length: 13
CDR3: CASSPPSGSPLHF
DNA: TGTGCCAGCAGCCCCCCTTCGGGTTCACCCCTCCACTTT

V: TRBV20-1
J: TRBJ1-1
D: NA
size: few
length: 11
CDR3: CSQGVNTEAFF
DNA: TGCAGTCAGGGCGTGAACACTGAAGCTTTCTTT

V: TRBV6-1
J: TRBJ1-2
D: NA
size: few
length: 14
CDR3: CASSEGHLQYGYTF
DNA: TGTGCCAGCAGTGAAGGACACCTACAATATGGCTACACCTTC

V: TRBV7-2
J: TRBJ2-7
D: NA
size: once
length: 14
CDR3: CASSLSAAKREQYF
DNA: TGTGCCAGCAGCTTATCGGCAGCCAAGAGAGAGCAGTACTTC

V: TRBV6-6
J: TRBJ2-5
D: TRBD1
size: NA
length: 15
CDR3: CASSYGTGALGTQYF
DNA: TGTGCCAGCAGTTACGGGACAGGGGCGTTGGGGACCCAGTACTTC

V: TRBV4-1
J: TRBJ2-7
D: NA
size: NA
length: 13
CDR3: CASSLASRYEQYF
DNA: TGCGCCAGCAGCCTAGCATCCCGGTACGAGCAGTACTTC

V: TRBV5-1
J: TRBJ1-5
D: TRBD1
size: NA
length: 15
CDR3: CASSLEGQGNQPQHF
DNA: TGCGCCAGCAGCCTGGAGGGACAGGGAAATCAGCCCCAGCATTTT

V: TRBV6-5
J: TRBJ1-5
D: NA
size: once
length: 14
CDR3: CASSGVRRYGPQHF
DNA: TGTGCCAGCAGTGGGGTCCGGCGATATGGGCCCCAGCATTTT

V: TRBV6-4
J: TRBJ1-6
D: NA
size: NA
length: 13
CDR3: CASRNTANSPPHF
DNA: TGTGCCAGCAGGAACACCGCAAATTCACCCCCCCACTTT